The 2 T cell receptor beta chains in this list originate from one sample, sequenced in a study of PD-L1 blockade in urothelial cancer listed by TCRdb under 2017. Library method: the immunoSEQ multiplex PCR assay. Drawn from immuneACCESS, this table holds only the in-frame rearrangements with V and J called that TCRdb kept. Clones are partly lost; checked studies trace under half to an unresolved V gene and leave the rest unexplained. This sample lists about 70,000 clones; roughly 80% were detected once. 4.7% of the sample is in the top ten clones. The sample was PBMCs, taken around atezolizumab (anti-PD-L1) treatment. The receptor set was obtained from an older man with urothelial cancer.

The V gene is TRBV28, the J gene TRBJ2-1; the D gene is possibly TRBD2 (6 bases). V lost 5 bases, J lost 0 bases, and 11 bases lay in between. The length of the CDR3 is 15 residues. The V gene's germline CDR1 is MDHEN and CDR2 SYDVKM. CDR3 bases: TGTGCCAGCAGTGGACGGGGGACCTCCTACAATGAGCAGTTCTTC. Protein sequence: CASSGRGTSYNEQFF.

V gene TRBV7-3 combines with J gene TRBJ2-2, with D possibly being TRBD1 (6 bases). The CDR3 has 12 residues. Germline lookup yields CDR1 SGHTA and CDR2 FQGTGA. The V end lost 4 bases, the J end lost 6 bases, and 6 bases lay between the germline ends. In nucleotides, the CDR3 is TGTGCCAGCAGCTCAGGGGCCGGGGAGCTGTTTTTT. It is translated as CASSSGAGELFF.